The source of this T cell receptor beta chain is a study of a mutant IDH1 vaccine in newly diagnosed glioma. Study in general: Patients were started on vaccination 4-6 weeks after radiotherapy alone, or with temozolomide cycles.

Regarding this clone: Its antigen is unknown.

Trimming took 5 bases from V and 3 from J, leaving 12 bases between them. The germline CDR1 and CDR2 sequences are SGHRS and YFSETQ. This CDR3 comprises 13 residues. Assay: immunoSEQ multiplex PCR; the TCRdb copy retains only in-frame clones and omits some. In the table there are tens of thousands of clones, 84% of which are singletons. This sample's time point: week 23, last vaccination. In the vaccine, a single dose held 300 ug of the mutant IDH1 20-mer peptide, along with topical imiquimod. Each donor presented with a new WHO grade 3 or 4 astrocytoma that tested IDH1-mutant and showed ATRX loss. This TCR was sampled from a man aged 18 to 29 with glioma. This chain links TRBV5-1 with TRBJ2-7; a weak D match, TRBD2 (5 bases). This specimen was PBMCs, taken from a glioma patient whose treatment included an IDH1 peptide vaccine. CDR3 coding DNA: TGCGCCAGCAGTCCCGACGGGGTCTACGAGCAGTACTTC. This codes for CASSPDGVYEQYF.